The rows below give T cell receptor beta chains drawn from one sample of a study of CD4 T cell repertoires in COVID-19. The data were produced by immunoSEQ multiplex PCR, yet TCRdb's version contains in-frame clones alone and is incomplete. The repertoire holds about 75,000 clones, with around four fifths as singletons. This material consisted of CD4+ T cells from peripheral blood, taken after recovery from COVID-19. These receptors originate from a human donor who had COVID-19. Each CDR3 is given with its conserved first and last residue. Some rows have no size entry. The others give once, few or many, or a class for an expanded clone.

abundance	v_gene	j_gene	CDR3aa
-	TRBV24-1	TRBJ1-1	CATSDKNNEAFF
once	TRBV27	TRBJ1-2	CASSSSGTGPGYTF
-	TRBV11-3	TRBJ1-1	CASSLGVNTEAFF
-	TRBV2	TRBJ1-1	CASSWGRIEAFF
-	TRBV24-1	TRBJ1-2	CATSPGQNYYGYTF
once	TRBV28	TRBJ2-7	CASSHTGTGGRGEQYF
few	TRBV12-3/TRBV12-4	TRBJ1-2	CASSLEDYGYTF
-	TRBV27	TRBJ2-1	CASSLGTFAGARDEQFF
-	TRBV10-3	TRBJ1-2	CAISLGQGDGYTF
-	TRBV6-1	TRBJ2-7	CASSERWSIAYEQYF
-	TRBV6-1	TRBJ2-7	CASSDYEQYF
few	TRBV10-1	TRBJ1-2	CASSDIGTYGYTF
-	TRBV3-1/TRBV3-2	TRBJ2-4	CASRTSGTGDQYF
-	TRBV19	TRBJ1-5	CASSRQGNQPQHF
few	TRBV5-6	TRBJ2-6	CASSPPRALRGANVLTF
few	TRBV19	TRBJ1-1	CASSIVPRGNTEAFF
-	TRBV10-1	TRBJ2-4	CASSETVLAKNIQYF
-	TRBV6-5	TRBJ1-6	CAGGGRNSPLHF
once	TRBV5-6	TRBJ2-6	CASSSQILPALSGANVLTF
-	TRBV21-1	TRBJ2-5	CASSRRLGGFQETQYF
-	TRBV19	TRBJ2-1	CASSSPTSGGANEQFF
-	TRBV6-2/TRBV6-3	TRBJ1-3	CASSPAATSGNTIYF
-	TRBV28	TRBJ1-4	CASSLRVGSNEKLFF
-	TRBV7-9	TRBJ2-4	CASSPNSGGIDIQYF
once	TRBV7-6	TRBJ1-2	CASSLDPGPRGGYTF
-	TRBV9	TRBJ1-3	CASSTTGGAGNTIYF
-	TRBV3-1/TRBV3-2	TRBJ1-1	CASSQESWVKVNTEAFF
-	TRBV19	TRBJ1-1	CASSKPQVAAAGAFF
once	TRBV5-4	TRBJ2-3	CASSYQTVYTDTQYF
-	TRBV4-1	TRBJ1-3	CASSRIGQGASSGNTIYF
-	TRBV6-5	TRBJ2-5	CASSYTGIGQETQYF
-	TRBV7-2	TRBJ2-3	CASSLAASGSRDTQYF
-	TRBV5-6	TRBJ1-2	CASSLSATGASF
-	TRBV29-1	TRBJ2-1	CSVDSSGVYNEQFF
few	TRBV24-1	TRBJ2-7	CATSDITPEGGNGEQYF
few	TRBV27	TRBJ1-6	CASSQGLGSPLHF
-	TRBV7-8	TRBJ2-1	CASSWVAGGNNEQFF
-	TRBV2	TRBJ1-1	CASSPRTSKGTEAFF
-	TRBV11-2	TRBJ2-5	CASSLSPSGGTQETQYF
-	TRBV10-3	TRBJ2-7	CAISGGASGSYEQYF
-	TRBV4-2	TRBJ2-2	CASSPGLAGVNTGELFF
few	TRBV5-1	TRBJ1-2	CASSSLGQGEEGHTF
-	TRBV11-2	TRBJ2-3	CASSPGGLDTDTQYF
-	TRBV4-2	TRBJ2-1	CASSQDTGGGPGVNEQFF
-	TRBV19	TRBJ1-4	CASTAGLGRKLFF
-	TRBV28	TRBJ1-1	CASSWVRNTEAFF
-	TRBV18	TRBJ1-1	CASSPADRPNTEAFF
many	TRBV6-5	TRBJ1-3	CASSLPGNTIYF
-	TRBV27	TRBJ2-2	CASSLRGRVNTGELFF
once	TRBV7-9	TRBJ1-4	CASNQTGFNEKLFF
-	TRBV7-2	TRBJ2-5	CASSSGQTVQETQYF